This T cell receptor (beta chain) appears in the sequencing data of a study of regulatory T cells in long-lasting Graves disease. As for the study in general: Persistence in Graves' disease required over 5 years of antithyroid drugs plus positive TSH receptor antibodies.

Time point defined: persistent/refractory GD, antithyroid drugs over 5 years with positive TRAb. Researchers made the TCR library from RNA that was extracted from PBMCs. This clonotype has just a few counts. The antigen is not known. Building the TCR beta libraries relied on iRepertoire HTBI primers, and CDR3 regions underwent Arm-PCR. TCRdb recomputed calls from the multiplex PCR reads with MiXCR, one row per CDR3 protein. The data show 350,000 to 500,000 distinct CDR3 sequences, roughly a fifth seen once. Germline V gene data show CDR1 as SEHNR and CDR2 as FQNEAQ (reference sequence). J was trimmed by 5 bases and V by 5 bases; bases with no gene match: 9. The CDR3 has 16 residues. General study points: Persistent Graves' cases showed lower TCR diversity than newly diagnosed cases.

V is TRBV7-9 and J is TRBJ1-4, with 9 nucleotides matching TRBD1. Sequenced here: peripheral blood mononuclear cells (PBMCs), sampled when the disease was refractory, from a patient treated with antithyroid drugs. The sequence was collected from a female donor with Graves disease. DNA for the CDR3: TGTGCCAGCAGCACGACAGGGGGTTGGGGGAATGAAAAACTGTTTTTT. Its protein is CASSTTGGWGNEKLFF.